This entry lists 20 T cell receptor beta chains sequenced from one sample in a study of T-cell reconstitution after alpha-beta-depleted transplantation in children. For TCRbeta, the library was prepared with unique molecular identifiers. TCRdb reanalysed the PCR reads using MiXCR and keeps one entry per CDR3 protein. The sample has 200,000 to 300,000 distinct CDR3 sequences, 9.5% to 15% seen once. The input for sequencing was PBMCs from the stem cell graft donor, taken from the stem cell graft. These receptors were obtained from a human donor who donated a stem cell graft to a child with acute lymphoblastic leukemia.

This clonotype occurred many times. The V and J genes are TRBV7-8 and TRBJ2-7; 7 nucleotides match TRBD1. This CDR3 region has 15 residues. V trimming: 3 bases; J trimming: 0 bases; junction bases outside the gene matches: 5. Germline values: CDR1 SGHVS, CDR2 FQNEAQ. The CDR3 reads CASSFSQGSSYEQYF. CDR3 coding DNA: TGTGCCAGCAGCTTCTCACAGGGGAGCTCCTACGAGCAGTACTTC.

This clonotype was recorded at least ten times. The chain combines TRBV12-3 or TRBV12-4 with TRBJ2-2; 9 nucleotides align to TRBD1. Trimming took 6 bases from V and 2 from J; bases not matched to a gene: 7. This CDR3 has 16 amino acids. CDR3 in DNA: TGTGCCAGCAGCAATAACAGGGGGCGCAACACCGGGGAGCTGTTTTTT. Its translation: CASSNNRGRNTGELFF.

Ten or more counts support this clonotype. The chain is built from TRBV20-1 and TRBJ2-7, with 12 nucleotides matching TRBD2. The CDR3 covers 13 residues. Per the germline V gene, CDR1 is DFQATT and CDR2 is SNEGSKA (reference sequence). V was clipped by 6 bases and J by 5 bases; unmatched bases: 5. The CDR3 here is CSARRTSGNEQYF. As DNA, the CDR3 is TGCAGTGCCCGTCGGACTAGCGGGAACGAGCAGTACTTC.

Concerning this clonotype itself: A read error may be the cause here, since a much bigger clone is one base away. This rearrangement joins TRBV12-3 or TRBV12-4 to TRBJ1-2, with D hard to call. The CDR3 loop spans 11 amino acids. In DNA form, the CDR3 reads TGTGCCAGCAGTTTGGGCTATGGCTACCCCTTC. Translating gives CASSLGYGYPF.

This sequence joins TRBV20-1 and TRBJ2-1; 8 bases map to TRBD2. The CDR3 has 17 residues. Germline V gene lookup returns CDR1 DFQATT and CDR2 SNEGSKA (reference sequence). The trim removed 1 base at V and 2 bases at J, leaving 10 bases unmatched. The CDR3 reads CSARGLLADPPYNEQFF. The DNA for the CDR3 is TGCAGTGCTAGAGGTTTACTAGCGGATCCTCCCTACAATGAGCAGTTCTTC.

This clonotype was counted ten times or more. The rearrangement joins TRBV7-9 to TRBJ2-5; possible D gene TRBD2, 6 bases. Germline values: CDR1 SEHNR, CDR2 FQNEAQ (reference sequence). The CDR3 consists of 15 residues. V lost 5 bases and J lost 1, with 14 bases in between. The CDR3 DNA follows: TGTGCCAGCAGCATCGTGGGGGACTTCCAAGAGACCCAGTACTTC. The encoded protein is CASSIVGDFQETQYF.

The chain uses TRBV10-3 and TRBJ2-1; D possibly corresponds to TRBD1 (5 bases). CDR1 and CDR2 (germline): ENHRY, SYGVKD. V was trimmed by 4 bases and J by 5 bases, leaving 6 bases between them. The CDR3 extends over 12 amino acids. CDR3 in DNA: TGTGCCATCAGTGTACAGGACAATGAGCAGTTCTTC. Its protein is CAISVQDNEQFF.

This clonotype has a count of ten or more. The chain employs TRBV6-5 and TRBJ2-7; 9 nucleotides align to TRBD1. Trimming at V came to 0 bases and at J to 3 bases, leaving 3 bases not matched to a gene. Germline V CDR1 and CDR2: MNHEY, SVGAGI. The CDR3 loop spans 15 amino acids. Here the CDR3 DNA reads TGTGCCAGCAGTTACTCTGGACAGGGGATCTACGAGCAGTACTTC. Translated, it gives CASSYSGQGIYEQYF.

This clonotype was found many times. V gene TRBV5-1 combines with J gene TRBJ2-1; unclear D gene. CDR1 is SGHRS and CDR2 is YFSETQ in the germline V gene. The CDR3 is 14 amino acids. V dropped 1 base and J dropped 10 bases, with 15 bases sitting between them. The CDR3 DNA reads TGCGCCAGCAGCTTGATCCCCACCTTGGGAGAGCAGTTCTTC. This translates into CASSLIPTLGEQFF.

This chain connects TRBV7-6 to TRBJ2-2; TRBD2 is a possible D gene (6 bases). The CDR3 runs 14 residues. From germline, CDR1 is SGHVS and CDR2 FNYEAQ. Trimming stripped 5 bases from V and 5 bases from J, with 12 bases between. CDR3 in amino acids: CASSRTRGTGELFF. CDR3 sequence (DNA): TGTGCCAGCAGCCGGACTCGGGGGACCGGGGAGCTGTTTTTT. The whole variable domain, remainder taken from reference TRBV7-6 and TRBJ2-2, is GAGVSQSPRYKVTKRGQDVALRCDPISGHVSLYWYRQALGQGPEFLTYFNYEAQQDKSGLPNDRFSAERPEGSISTLTIQRTEQRDSAMYRCASSRTRGTGELFFGEGSRLTVL.

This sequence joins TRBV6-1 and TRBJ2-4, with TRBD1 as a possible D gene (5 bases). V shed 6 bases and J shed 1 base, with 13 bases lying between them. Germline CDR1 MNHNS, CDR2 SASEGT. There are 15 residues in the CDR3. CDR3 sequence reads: CASRTTVIAKNIQYF. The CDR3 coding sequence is TGTGCCAGCAGGACGACAGTGATCGCCAAAAACATTCAGTACTTC.

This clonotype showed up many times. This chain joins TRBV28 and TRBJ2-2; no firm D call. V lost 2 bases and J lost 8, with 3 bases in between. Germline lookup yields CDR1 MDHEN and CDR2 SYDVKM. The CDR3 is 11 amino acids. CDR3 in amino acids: CASSLAGELFF. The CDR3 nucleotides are TGTGCCAGCAGTTTAGCTGGGGAGCTGTTTTTT.

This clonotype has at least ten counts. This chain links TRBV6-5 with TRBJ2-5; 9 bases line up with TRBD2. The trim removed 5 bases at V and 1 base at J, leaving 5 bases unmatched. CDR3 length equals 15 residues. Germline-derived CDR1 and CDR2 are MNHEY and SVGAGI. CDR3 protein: CASSTTGLAQETQYF. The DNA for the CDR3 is TGTGCCAGCAGTACCACGGGACTAGCCCAAGAGACCCAGTACTTC.

The DNA for the CDR3 is TGTGCCAGCAGAGGGGGACAGCCCCAGCATTTT. Its protein product is CASRGGQPQHF. The chain carries TRBV12-3 or TRBV12-4 and TRBJ1-5; possible D gene TRBD1, 6 bases. The V end lost 6 bases, the J end lost 7 bases, and 7 bases lay between the germline ends. This CDR3 has 11 residues.

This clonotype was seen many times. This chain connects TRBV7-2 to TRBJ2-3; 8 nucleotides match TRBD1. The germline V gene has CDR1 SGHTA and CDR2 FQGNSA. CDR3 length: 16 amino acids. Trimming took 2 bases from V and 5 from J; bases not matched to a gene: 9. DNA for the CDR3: TGTGCCAGCAGCTTAAATGGGCCAGGGGGCCTAGATACGCAGTATTTT. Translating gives CASSLNGPGGLDTQYF.

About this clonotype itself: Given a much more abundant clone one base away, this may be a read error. The CDR3 sequence is CVGYGAFF. The CDR3 DNA is TGCGTTGGGTACGGAGCTTTCTTT. This chain uses TRBV29-1 with TRBJ1-1; D is unclear. The CDR3 covers 8 residues. CDR1 is SQVTM, CDR2 ANQGSEA, per germline.

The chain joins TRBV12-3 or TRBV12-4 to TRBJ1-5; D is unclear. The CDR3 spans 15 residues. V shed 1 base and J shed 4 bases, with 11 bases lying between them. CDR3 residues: CASSLVVSSNQPQHF. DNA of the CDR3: TGTGCCAGCAGTTTAGTAGTCAGTTCGAATCAGCCCCAGCATTTT.

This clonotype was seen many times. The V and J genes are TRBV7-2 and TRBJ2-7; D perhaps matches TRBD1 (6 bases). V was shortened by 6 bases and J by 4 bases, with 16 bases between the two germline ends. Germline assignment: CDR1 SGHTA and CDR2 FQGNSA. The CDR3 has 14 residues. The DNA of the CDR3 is TGTGCCAGCAGACTCGACAGGTTCAGGTACGAGCAGTACTTC. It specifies CASRLDRFRYEQYF.

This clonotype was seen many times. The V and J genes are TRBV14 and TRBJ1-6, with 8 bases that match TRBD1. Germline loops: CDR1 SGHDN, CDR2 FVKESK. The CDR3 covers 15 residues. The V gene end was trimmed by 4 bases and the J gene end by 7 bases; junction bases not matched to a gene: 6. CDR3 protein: CASSRRTGWNSPLHF. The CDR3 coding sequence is TGTGCCAGCAGCCGCCGGACAGGGTGGAATTCACCCCTCCACTTT.

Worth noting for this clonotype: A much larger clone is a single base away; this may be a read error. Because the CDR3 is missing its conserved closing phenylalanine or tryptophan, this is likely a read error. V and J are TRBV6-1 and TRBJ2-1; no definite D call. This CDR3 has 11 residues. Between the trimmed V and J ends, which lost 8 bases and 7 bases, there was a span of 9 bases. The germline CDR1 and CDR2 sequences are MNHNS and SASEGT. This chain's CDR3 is CASLTRNEQFL. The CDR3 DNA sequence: TGTGCCAGCTTAACCCGGAATGAGCAGTTCTTG.